The clone carrying this T cell receptor beta chain occurred once. The data belong to a study of blood T cell repertoires in COVID-19. Germline values: CDR1 SNHLY, CDR2 FYNNEI. Deletions cut 8 bases from V and 5 bases from J, with 9 bases between. The CDR3 is 11 amino acids. Per the original methods: Nucleated cell number was recorded as an estimate derived from reference gene primer amplification. Profiling relied on immunoSEQ multiplex PCR, and the TCRdb table lists in-frame clones only, not all of them. Clonal size and the V and J genes are those of that table, whereas D and trimming came from the DNA. The top ten clones hold around 1.3% of a sample with around 60,000 clones, over 85% of them seen once.

The sequence was obtained from a man in his sixties with acute or convalescent COVID-19. Sequenced sample: peripheral blood. The chain is built from TRBV2 and TRBJ1-1; D remains unclear. Written as DNA, the CDR3 is TGTGCCAGCCCAAGGAGAACTGAAGCTTTCTTT. It specifies CASPRRTEAFF.